These 4 T cell receptor beta chains share one sample of origin, sequenced in a study of blood T cell repertoires in COVID-19. Sequencing used immunoSEQ multiplex PCR; TCRdb keeps in-frame clones, though not all of them. The top ten hold about 4.1% of the sample, which has about 89,000 clones, around 96% seen once. Sequenced: peripheral blood. The receptors here all came from a human donor with active COVID-19. The donor label of this sample is uncertain.

The V and J genes are TRBV7-8 and TRBJ2-3; 8 nucleotides align to TRBD2. This CDR3 contains 17 residues. V shed 4 bases, J shed 2 bases, and the junction held 11 bases outside the gene matches. Germline values: CDR1 SGHVS, CDR2 FQNEAQ. CDR3 in amino acids: CASSSTPLAGDTDTQYF. The CDR3 bases are TGTGCCAGCAGCTCCACCCCTCTAGCGGGCGACACAGATACGCAGTATTTT.

This chain links TRBV9 with TRBJ1-1; D unresolved. Germline values: CDR1 SGDLS, CDR2 YYNGEE. V was trimmed by 3 bases and J by 1 base, leaving 10 bases between them. This CDR3 contains 14 residues. CDR3 amino acids: CASSGRRGNTEAFF. In DNA, the CDR3 is TGTGCCAGCAGCGGCCGGCGGGGGAACACTGAAGCTTTCTTT.

The V gene is TRBV12-5, the J gene TRBJ2-5; 11 nucleotides agree with TRBD1. This CDR3 region has 15 residues. Germline V gene sequence: CDR1 LGHNT, CDR2 FRNRAP. The V and J ends lost 4 bases and 5 bases, in that order; junction bases with no gene match: 6. The CDR3 DNA is TGTGCTAGTGGTTCCCCGGGGACAGGGGGGGAGACCCAGTACTTC. Translation: CASGSPGTGGETQYF.

This clone appeared once. V gene TRBV2 combines with J gene TRBJ1-2, with 9 bases matching TRBD1. J gave up 8 bases and V 6 bases, and 10 bases lay outside the gene matches. From germline, CDR1 is SNHLY and CDR2 FYNNEI. The CDR3 spans 14 residues. CDR3 residues: CASSRDREMGGYTF. The CDR3 region has the DNA TGTGCCAGCAGCCGGGACAGGGAAATGGGCGGCTACACCTTC.